This TCR beta chain comes out of a study of early T cells in non-severe SARS-CoV-2 infection. V was shortened by 4 bases and J by 3 bases, with 11 bases between the two germline ends. Germline lookup yields CDR1 SGHRS and CDR2 YFSETQ. This CDR3 comprises 14 residues. Separate cDNA molecules each had unique molecular identifiers attached to them. From the 5' RACE reads, TCRdb called clonotypes with MiXCR, one entry per CDR3 protein. The sample includes 55,000 to 80,000 distinct CDR3 sequences, 7% to 10% of them seen just once. The chain combines TRBV5-1 with TRBJ1-5; maybe TRBD1 (5 bases). The source of this sequence is an adult who was a healthcare worker with PCR-confirmed SARS-CoV-2 infection or an uninfected control (not recorded which). The sequenced sample was whole blood, obtained at baseline. The CDR3 DNA follows: TGCGCCAGCAGCCGGGACGGAAACAATCAGCCCCAGCATTTT. Its translation is CASSRDGNNQPQHF.